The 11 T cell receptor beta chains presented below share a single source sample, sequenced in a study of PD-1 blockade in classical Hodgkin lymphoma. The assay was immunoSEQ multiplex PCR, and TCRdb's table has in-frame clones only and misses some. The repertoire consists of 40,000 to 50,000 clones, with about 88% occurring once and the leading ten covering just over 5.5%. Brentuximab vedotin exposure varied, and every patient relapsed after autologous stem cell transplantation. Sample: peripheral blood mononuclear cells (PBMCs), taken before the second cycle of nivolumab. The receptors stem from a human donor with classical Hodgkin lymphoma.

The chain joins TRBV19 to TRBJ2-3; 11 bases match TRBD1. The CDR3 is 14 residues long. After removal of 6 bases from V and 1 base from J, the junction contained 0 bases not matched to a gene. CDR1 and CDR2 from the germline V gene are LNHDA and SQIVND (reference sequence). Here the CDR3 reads CASRDRGRTDTQYF. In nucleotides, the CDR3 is TGTGCCAGTAGGGACAGGGGGCGCACAGATACGCAGTATTTT.

CDR3 bases: TGCAGCGTTGCTTCAGGGGAAAGGGAGCAGTTCTTC. Its protein product is CSVASGEREQFF. The rearrangement links TRBV29-1 to TRBJ2-1, with D maybe TRBD1 (6 bases). Germline V gene sequence: CDR1 SQVTM, CDR2 ANQGSEA. The V end was cut by 4 bases, the J end by 10 bases, with 14 bases between. The CDR3 consists of 12 residues.

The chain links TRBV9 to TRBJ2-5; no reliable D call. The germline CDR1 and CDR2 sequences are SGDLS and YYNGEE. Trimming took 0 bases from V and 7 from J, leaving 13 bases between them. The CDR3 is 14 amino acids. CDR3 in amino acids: CASSVGTAGGTQYF. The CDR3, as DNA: TGTGCCAGCAGCGTAGGAACAGCCGGTGGGACCCAGTACTTC.

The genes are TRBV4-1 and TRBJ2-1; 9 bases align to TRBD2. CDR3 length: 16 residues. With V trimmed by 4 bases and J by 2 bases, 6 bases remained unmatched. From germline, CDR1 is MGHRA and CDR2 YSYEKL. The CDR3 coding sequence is TGCGCCAGCAGCCGAGCGGGGGGCCTAACCTACAATGAGCAGTTCTTC. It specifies CASSRAGGLTYNEQFF.

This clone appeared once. The CDR3 region is CASSTYLGGVTGNTIYF. The CDR3 nucleotides read TGTGCCAGCAGCACCTATCTAGGGGGAGTGACTGGAAACACCATATATTTT. V gene TRBV27 combines with J gene TRBJ1-3; D possibly corresponds to TRBD1 (6 bases). CDR1 and CDR2 (germline): MNHEY, SMNVEV (reference sequence). V gave up 6 bases and J gave up 2 bases, with 20 bases separating them. The CDR3 has 17 residues.

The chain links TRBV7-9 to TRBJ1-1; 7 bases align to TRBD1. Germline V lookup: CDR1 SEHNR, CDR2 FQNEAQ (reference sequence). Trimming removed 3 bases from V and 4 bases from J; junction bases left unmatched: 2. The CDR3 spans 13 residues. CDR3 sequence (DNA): TGTGCCAGCAGCTTCAGGGGGGGCACTGAAGCTTTCTTT. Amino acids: CASSFRGGTEAFF.

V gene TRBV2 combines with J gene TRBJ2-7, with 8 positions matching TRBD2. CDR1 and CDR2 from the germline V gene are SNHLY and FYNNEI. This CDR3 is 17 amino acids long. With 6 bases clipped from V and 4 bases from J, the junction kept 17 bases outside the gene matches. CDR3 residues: CASSFPGGLHPEYEQYF. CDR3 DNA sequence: TGTGCCAGCAGCTTCCCGGGGGGGCTTCACCCCGAATACGAGCAGTACTTC.

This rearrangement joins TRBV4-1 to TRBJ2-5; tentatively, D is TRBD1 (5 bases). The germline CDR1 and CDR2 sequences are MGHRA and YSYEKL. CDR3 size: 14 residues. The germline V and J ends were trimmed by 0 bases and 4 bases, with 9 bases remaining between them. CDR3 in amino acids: CASSQDQGRETQYF. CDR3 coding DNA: TGCGCCAGCAGCCAAGATCAGGGTCGAGAGACCCAGTACTTC.

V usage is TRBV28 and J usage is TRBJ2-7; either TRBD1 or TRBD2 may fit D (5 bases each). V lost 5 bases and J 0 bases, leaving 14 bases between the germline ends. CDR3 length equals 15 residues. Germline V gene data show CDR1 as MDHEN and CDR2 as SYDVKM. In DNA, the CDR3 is TGTGCCAGCAGTGAAACCGGGACCGTCTCCTACGAGCAGTACTTC. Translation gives CASSETGTVSYEQYF. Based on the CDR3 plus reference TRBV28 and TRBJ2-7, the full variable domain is DVKVTQSSRYLVKRTGEKVFLECVQDMDHENMFWYRQDPGLGLRLIYFSYDVKMKEKGDIPEGYSVSREKKERFSLILESASTNQTSMYLCASSETGTVSYEQYFGPGTRLTVT.

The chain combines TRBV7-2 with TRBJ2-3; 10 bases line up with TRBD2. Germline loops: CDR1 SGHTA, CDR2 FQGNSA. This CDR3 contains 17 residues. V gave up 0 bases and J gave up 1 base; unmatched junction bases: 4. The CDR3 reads CASSLAGTSGGTDTQYF. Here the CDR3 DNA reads TGTGCCAGCAGCTTAGCGGGCACTAGCGGGGGCACAGATACGCAGTATTTT. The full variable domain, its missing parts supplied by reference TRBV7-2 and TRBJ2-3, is GAGVSQSPSNKVTEKGKDVELRCDPISGHTALYWYRQSLGQGLEFLIYFQGNSAPDKSGLPSDRFSAERTGGSVSTLTIQRTQQEDSAVYLCASSLAGTSGGTDTQYFGPGTRLTVL.

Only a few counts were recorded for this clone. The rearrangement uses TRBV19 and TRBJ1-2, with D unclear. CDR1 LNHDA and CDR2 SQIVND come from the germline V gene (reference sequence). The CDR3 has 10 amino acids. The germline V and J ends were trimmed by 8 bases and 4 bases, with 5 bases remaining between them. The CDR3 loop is CASSGYGYTF. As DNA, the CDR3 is TGTGCCAGTTCGGGCTATGGCTACACCTTC.